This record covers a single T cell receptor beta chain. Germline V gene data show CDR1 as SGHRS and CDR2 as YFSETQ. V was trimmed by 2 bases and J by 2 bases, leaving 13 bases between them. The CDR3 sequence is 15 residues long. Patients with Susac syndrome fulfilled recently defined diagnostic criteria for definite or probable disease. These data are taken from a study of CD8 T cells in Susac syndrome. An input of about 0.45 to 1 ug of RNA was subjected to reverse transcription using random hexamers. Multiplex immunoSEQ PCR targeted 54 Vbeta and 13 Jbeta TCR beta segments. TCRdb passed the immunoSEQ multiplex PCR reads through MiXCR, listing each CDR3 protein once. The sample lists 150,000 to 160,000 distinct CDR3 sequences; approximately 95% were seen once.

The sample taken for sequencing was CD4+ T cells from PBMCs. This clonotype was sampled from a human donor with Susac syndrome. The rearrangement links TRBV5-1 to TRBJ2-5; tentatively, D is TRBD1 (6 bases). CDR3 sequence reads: CASSFSGVPQETQYF. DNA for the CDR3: TGCGCCAGCAGCTTTTCAGGGGTCCCTCAAGAGACCCAGTACTTC.